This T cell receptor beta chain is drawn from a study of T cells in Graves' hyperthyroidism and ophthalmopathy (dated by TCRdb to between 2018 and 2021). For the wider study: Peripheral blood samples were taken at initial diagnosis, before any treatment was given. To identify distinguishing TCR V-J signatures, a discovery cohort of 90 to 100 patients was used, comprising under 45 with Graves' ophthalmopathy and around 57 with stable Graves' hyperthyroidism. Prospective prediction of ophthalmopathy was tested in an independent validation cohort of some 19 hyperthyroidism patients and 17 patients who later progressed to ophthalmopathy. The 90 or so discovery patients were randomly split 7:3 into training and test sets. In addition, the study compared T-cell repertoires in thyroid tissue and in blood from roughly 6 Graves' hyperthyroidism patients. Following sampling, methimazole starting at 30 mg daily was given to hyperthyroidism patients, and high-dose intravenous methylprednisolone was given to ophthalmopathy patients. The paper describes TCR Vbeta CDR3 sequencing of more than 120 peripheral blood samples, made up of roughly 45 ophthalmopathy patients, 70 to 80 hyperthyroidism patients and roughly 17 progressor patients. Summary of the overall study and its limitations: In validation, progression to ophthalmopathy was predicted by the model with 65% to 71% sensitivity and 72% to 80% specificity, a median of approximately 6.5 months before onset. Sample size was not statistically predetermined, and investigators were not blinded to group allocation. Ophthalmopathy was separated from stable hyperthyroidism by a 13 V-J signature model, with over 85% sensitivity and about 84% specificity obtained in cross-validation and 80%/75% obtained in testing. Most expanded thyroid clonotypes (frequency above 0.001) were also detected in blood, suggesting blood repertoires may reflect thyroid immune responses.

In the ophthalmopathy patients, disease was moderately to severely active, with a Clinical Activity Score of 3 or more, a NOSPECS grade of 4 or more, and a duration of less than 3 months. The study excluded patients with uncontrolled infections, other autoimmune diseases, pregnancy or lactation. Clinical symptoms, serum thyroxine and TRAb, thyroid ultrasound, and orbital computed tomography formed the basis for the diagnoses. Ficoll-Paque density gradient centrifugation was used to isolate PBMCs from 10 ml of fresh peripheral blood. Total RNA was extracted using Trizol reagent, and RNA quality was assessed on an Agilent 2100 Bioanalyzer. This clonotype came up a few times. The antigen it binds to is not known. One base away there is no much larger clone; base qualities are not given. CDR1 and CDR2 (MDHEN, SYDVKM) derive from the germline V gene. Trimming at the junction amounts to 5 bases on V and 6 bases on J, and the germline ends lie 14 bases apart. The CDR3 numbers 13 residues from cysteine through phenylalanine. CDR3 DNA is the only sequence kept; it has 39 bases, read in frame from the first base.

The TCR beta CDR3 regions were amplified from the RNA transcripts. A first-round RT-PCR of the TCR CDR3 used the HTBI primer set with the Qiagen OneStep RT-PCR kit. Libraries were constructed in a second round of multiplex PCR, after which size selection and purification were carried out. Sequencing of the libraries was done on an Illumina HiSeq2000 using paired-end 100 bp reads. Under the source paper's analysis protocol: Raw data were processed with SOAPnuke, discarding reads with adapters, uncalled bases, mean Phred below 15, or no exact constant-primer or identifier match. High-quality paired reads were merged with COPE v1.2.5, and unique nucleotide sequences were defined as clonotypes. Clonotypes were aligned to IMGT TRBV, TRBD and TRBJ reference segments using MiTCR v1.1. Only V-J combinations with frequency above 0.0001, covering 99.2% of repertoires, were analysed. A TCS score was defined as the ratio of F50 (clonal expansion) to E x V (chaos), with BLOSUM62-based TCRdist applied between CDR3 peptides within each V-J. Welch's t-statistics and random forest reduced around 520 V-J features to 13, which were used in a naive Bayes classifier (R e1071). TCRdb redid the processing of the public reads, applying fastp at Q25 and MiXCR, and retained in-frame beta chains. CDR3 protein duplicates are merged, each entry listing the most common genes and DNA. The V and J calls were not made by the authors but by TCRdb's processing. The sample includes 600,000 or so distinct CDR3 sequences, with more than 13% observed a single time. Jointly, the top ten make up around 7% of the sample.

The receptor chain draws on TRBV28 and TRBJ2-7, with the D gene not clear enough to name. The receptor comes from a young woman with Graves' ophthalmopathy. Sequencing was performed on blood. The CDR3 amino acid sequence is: CASSLPRKREQYF. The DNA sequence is TGTGCCAGCAGTCTCCCCCGGAAACGCGAGCAGTACTTC.